This T cell receptor beta chain was captured by sequencing in a study of blood T cell repertoires in COVID-19. Across the study: The study drew acute and convalescent COVID-19 samples from the United States, Italy and Spain. The cDNA or gDNA used as material had been derived from T cells, B-cell-depleted T cells, or PBMCs.

Study members were between roughly 18 and 90 years old and lived in some 26 US regions. Allocation to cohorts depended on clinical history reported by the participants. CDR1 and CDR2 (germline): SGHAT, FQNNGV. The V gene lost 8 bases and the J gene lost 4 bases, with 19 bases spanning the gap. The CDR3 totals 15 residues. TCRdb keeps only in-frame clones here, not all; method: immunoSEQ multiplex PCR. The sample records about 220,000 clones, approximately 83% being singletons. The chain has TRBV11-2 and TRBJ2-3, with D possibly TRBD2 on 7 matching bases. The sequence was collected from an older woman who had recovered from COVID-19. The sample comprised PBMCs or T cells enriched from blood (not recorded which). The CDR3 spells CASWGRETWADTQYF. The CDR3 DNA reads as TGTGCCAGCTGGGGGCGGGAGACTTGGGCAGATACGCAGTATTTT. Together with reference TRBV11-2 and TRBJ2-3, the CDR3 gives the full variable domain: EAGVAQSPRYKIIEKRQSVAFWCNPISGHATLYWYQQILGQGPKLLIQFQNNGVVDDSQLPKDRFSAERLKGVDSTLKIQPAKLEDSAVYLCASWGRETWADTQYFGPGTRLTVL.